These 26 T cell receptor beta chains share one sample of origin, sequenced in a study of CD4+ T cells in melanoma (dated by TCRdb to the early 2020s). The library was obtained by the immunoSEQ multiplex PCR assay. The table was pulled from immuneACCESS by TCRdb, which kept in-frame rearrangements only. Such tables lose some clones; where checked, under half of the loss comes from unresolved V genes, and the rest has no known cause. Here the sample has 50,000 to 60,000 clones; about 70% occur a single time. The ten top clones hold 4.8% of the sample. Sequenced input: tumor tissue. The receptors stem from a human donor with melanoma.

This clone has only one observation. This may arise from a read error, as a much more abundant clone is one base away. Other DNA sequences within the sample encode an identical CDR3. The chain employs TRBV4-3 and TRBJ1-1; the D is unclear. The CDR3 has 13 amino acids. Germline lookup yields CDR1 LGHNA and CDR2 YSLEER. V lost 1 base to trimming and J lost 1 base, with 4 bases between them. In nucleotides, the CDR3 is TGCGCCAGCAGCCAAGCCGGGAACACTGAAGCTTTCTTT. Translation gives CASSQAGNTEAFF.

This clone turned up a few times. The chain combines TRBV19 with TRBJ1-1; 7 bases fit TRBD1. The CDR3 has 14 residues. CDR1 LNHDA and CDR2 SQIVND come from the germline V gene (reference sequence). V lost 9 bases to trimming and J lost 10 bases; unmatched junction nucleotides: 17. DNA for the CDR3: TGTGCCAGCATTGGAAGACAGGGCGAAAGTAGAGCTTTCTTT. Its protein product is CASIGRQGESRAFF.

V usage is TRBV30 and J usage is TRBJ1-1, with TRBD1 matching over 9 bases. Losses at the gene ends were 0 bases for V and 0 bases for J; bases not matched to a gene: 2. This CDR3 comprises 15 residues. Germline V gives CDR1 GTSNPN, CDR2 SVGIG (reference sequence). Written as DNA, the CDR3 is TGTGCCTGGAGTGTACAGGGGGCCGTGAACACTGAAGCTTTCTTT. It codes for CAWSVQGAVNTEAFF.

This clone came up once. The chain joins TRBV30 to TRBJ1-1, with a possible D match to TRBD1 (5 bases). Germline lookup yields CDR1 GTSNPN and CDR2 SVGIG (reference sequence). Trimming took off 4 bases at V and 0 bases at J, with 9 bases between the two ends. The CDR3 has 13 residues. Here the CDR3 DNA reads TGTGCCTGGAACCCGGGACTGAACACTGAAGCTTTCTTT. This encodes CAWNPGLNTEAFF.

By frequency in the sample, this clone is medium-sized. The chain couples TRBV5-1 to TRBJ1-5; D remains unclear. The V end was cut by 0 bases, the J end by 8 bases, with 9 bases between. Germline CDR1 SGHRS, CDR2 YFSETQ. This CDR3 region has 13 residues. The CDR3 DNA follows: TGCGCCAGCAGCTTGGGGGGTTTTGAGCCCCAGCATTTT. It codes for CASSLGGFEPQHF.

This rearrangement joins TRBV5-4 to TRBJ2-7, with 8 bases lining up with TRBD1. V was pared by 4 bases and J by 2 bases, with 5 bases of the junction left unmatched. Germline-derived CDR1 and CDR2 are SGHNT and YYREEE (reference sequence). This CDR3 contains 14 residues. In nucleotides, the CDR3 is TGTGCCAGCAGCCCCGGGACAGGAGCCTACGAGCAGTACTTC. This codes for CASSPGTGAYEQYF.

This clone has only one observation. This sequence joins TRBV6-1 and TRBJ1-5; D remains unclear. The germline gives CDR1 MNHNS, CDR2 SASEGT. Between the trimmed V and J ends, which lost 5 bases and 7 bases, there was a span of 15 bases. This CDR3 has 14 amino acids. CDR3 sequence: CASSPKGPVQPQHF. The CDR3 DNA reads TGTGCCAGCAGTCCCAAGGGCCCAGTCCAGCCCCAGCATTTT.

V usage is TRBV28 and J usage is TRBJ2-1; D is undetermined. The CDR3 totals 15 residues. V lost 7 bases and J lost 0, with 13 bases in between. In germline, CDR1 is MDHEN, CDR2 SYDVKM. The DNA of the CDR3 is TGTGCCAGCACATCCCCAGCCGCCTCCTACAATGAGCAGTTCTTC. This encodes CASTSPAASYNEQFF.

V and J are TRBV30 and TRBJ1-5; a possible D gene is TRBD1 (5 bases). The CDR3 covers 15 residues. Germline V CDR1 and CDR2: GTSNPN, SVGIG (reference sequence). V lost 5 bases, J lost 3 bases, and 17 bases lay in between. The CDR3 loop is CAWGEGQGPNQPQHF. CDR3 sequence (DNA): TGTGCCTGGGGGGAAGGGCAGGGACCCAATCAGCCCCAGCATTTT.

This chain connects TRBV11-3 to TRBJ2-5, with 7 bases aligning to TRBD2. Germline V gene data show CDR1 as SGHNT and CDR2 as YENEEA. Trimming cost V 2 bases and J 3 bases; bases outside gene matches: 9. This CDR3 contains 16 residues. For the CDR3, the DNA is TGTGCCAGCAGCTTAAATAAGGAGCGGGGAAAAGAGACCCAGTACTTC. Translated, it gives CASSLNKERGKETQYF.

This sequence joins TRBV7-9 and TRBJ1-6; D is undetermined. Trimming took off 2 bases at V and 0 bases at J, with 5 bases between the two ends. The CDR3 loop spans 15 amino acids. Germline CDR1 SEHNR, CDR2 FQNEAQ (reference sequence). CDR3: CASSLQSSYNSPLHF. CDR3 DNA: TGTGCCAGCAGCTTACAGAGCTCCTATAATTCACCCCTCCACTTT.

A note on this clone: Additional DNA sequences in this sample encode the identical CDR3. Here the CDR3 DNA reads TGTGCCAGCAGCGTAGACAGGGACTATGGCTACACCTTC. It translates to CASSVDRDYGYTF. V and J are TRBV9 and TRBJ1-2; a weak D match, TRBD1 (6 bases). Germline CDR1 and CDR2: SGDLS and YYNGEE. V lost 0 bases and J 3 bases, leaving 6 bases between the germline ends. The CDR3 sequence is 13 residues long.

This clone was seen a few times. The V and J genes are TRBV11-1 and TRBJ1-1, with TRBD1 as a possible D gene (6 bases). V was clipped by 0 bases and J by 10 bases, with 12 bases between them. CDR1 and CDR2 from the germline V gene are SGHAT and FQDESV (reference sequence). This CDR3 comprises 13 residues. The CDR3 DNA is TGTGCCAGCAGCTTAGCGGCAGGGGTGGGAGCTTTCTTT. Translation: CASSLAAGVGAFF.

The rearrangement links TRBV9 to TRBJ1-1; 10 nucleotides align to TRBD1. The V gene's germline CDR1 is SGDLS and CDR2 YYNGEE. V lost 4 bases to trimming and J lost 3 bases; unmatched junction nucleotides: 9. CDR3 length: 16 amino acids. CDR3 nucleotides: TGTGCCAGCAGCTTCCGGGACAGGGGAGCAGACACTGAAGCTTTCTTT. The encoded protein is CASSFRDRGADTEAFF.

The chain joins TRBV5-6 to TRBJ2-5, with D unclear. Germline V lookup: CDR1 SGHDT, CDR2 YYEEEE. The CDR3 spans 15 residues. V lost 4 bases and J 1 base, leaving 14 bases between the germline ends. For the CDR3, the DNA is TGTGCCAGCAGCCGCTATAGCTTGGGCCAAGAGACCCAGTACTTC. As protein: CASSRYSLGQETQYF.

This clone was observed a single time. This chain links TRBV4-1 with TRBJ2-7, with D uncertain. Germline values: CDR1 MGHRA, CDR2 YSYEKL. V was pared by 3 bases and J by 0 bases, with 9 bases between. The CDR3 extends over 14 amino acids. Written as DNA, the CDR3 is TGCGCCAGCAGCCATCTCCCCGGCTCCTACGAGCAGTACTTC. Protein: CASSHLPGSYEQYF.

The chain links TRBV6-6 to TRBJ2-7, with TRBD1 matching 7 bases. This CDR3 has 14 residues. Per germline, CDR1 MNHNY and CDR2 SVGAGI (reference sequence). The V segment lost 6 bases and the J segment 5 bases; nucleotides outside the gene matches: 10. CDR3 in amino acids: CASRLGTVMDEQYF. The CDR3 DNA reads TGTGCCAGCAGACTTGGGACAGTAATGGACGAGCAGTACTTC.

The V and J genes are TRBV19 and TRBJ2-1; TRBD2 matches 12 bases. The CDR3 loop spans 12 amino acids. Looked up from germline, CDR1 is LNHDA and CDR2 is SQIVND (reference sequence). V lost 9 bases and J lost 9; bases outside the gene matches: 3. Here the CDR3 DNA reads TGTGCCAGCCTGACTAGCGGGGGTGAGCAGTTCTTC. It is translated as CASLTSGGEQFF.

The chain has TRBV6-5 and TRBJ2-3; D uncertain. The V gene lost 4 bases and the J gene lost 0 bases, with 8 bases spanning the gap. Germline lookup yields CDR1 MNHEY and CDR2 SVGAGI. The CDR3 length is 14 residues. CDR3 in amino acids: CASSFDPSTDTQYF. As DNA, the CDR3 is TGTGCCAGCAGTTTTGACCCGAGCACAGATACGCAGTATTTT.

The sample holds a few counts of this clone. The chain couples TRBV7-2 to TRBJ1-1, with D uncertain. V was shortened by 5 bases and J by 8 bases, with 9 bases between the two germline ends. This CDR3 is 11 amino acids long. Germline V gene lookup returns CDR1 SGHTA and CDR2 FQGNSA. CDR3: CASSPPSEAFF. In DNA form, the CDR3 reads TGTGCCAGCAGCCCCCCTTCGGAAGCTTTCTTT. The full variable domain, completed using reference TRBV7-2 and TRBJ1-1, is GAGVSQSPSNKVTEKGKDVELRCDPISGHTALYWYRQSLGQGLEFLIYFQGNSAPDKSGLPSDRFSAERTGGSVSTLTIQRTQQEDSAVYLCASSPPSEAFFGQGTRLTVV.

CDR3 sequence reads: CASSPDRSSGNTIYF. In DNA, the CDR3 is TGTGCCAGCAGTCCAGACAGGAGCTCTGGAAACACCATATATTTT. The V call is TRBV27, the J call TRBJ1-3; TRBD1 is a possible D gene (6 bases). V lost 5 bases to trimming and J lost 0 bases, with 11 bases between them. The CDR3 sequence is 15 residues long. Germline-derived CDR1 and CDR2 are MNHEY and SMNVEV (reference sequence).

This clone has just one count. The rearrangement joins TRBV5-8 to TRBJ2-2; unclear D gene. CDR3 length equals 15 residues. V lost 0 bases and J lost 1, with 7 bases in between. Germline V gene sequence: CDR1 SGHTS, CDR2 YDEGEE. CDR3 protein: CASSLVGLNTGELFF. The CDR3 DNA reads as TGTGCCAGCAGCTTGGTGGGCTTGAACACCGGGGAGCTGTTTTTT. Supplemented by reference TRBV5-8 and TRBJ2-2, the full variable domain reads EAGVTQSPTHLIKTRGQQATLRCSPISGHTSVYWYQQALGLGLQFLLWYDEGEERNRGNFPPRFSGRQFPNYSSELNVNALELEDSALYLCASSLVGLNTGELFFGEGSRLTVL.

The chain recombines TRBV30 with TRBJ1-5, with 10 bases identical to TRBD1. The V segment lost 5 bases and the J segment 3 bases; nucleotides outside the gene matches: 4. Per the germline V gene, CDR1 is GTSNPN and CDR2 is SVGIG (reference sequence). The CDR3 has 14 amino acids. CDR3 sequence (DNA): TGTGCCTGGGCGGGACAGGGGCACAATCAGCCCCAGCATTTT. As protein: CAWAGQGHNQPQHF.

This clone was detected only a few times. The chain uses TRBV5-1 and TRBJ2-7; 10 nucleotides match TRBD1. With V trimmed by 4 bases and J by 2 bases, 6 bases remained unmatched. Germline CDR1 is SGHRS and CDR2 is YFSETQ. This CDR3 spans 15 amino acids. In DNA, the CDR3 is TGCGCCAGCAGCCAAGGGACAGGGGTAGCCTACGAGCAGTACTTC. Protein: CASSQGTGVAYEQYF.

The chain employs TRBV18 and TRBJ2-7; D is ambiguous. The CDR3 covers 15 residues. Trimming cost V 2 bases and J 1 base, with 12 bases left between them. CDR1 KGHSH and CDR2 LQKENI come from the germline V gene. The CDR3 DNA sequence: TGTGCCAGCTCACCAGCTTCCTTGGGATCCTACGAGCAGTACTTC. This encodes CASSPASLGSYEQYF.

In DNA, the CDR3 is TGTGCCAGCAGCGAGACAGGGGGCTCTGGAAACACCATATATTTT. It yields the protein CASSETGGSGNTIYF. The chain has TRBV9 and TRBJ1-3, with 9 bases fitting TRBD1. Trimming at V came to 3 bases and at J to 0 bases, leaving 1 base not matched to a gene. The CDR3 has 15 amino acids. Germline CDR1 and CDR2: SGDLS and YYNGEE.